This TCR beta chain was captured by sequencing in a study of blood T cell repertoires in COVID-19. Libraries were prepared by immunoSEQ multiplex PCR; TCRdb keeps only in-frame clonotypes and omits some of them. The data hold under 75,000 clones, with about 76% observed a single time. Germline CDR1 is SQVTM and CDR2 is ANQGSEA. This CDR3 has 13 residues. V lost 3 bases and J 5 bases, leaving 13 bases between the germline ends. Sequencing used peripheral blood. This chain uses TRBV29-1 with TRBJ1-2; weak D call: TRBD1 (5 bases). The source of this sequence is a woman of 80 years or more with active or convalescent COVID-19. In DNA form, the CDR3 reads TGCAGCGTTGAGGGGTCAGGGTTTTATGGCTACACCTTC. It encodes CSVEGSGFYGYTF.